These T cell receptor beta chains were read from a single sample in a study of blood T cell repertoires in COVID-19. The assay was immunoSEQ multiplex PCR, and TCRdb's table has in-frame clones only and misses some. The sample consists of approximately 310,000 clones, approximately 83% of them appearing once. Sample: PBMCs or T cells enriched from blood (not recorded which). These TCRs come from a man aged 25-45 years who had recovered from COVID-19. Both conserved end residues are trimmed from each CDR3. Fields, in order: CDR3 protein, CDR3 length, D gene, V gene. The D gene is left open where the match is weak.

CDR3: ASSGDRGNYGYT; length: 12; D: TRBD1; V: TRBV2
CDR3: ASSLEQGYNSPLH; length: 13; D: .; V: TRBV5-4
CDR3: ASSWTGGGEQY; length: 11; D: TRBD1; V: TRBV27
CDR3: ASSQGQGSSQPQH; length: 13; D: .; V: TRBV4-1
CDR3: ASSERESSYNSPLH; length: 14; D: .; V: TRBV7-2
CDR3: ASSVTGTGDYNEQF; length: 14; D: TRBD1; V: TRBV5-4
CDR3: ASSVQGAVGYT; length: 11; D: TRBD1; V: TRBV5-6
CDR3: SVEASMRIYGYT; length: 12; D: .; V: TRBV29-1
CDR3: ASSPTGTPQETQY; length: 13; D: .; V: TRBV7-8
CDR3: ASSDRGRYEQY; length: 11; D: TRBD1; V: TRBV2
CDR3: ASSLIGQGAYEAF; length: 13; D: TRBD1; V: TRBV7-3
CDR3: ASSVDLAGGPLETQY; length: 15; D: TRBD2; V: TRBV9
CDR3: ASELERSGANVLT; length: 13; D: .; V: TRBV6-5
CDR3: ASSERGQGSTNEKLF; length: 15; D: TRBD1; V: TRBV2
CDR3: ASSKLAGGLRTDTQY; length: 15; D: TRBD2; V: TRBV7-2
CDR3: ASSIAGSTDTQY; length: 12; D: TRBD2; V: TRBV25-1
CDR3: ASSTSRNTEAF; length: 11; D: .; V: TRBV6-5
CDR3: ASSLFPMLDTQY; length: 12; D: .; V: TRBV7-3
CDR3: ASSQGTGGYQETQY; length: 14; D: TRBD1; V: TRBV4-2
CDR3: ASSTLGLEGTEAF; length: 13; D: .; V: TRBV7-8
CDR3: ASSYPTYTVNTEAF; length: 14; D: .; V: TRBV6-2/TRBV6-3
CDR3: ASSQGTGYNSPLH; length: 13; D: TRBD1; V: TRBV14
CDR3: ASSPTGNGYT; length: 10; D: .; V: TRBV6-5
CDR3: ASSLQQNNYGYT; length: 12; D: .; V: TRBV5-1
CDR3: ASSDSRGANTGELF; length: 14; D: TRBD2; V: TRBV9
CDR3: ASRQTPGGDTEAF; length: 13; D: .; V: TRBV2
CDR3: ASNPTAGGDYGYT; length: 13; D: TRBD1; V: TRBV6-5
CDR3: ASRPGHGGNYGYT; length: 13; D: .; V: TRBV9
CDR3: ASSSGQGARLSPLH; length: 14; D: TRBD1; V: TRBV5-1
CDR3: ASSLSGVSYEQY; length: 12; D: TRBD2; V: TRBV6-5
CDR3: ASSHGLAGGIANTGELF; length: 17; D: TRBD2; V: TRBV4-2
CDR3: ATSDRNRVRGYT; length: 12; D: .; V: TRBV24-1
CDR3: ASSSQGVADEKLF; length: 13; D: TRBD1; V: TRBV5-1
CDR3: ASSYMTGENYGYT; length: 13; D: .; V: TRBV5-4
CDR3: ASSLATTGRDGT; length: 12; D: TRBD1; V: TRBV7-9
CDR3: ASSLRQANTEAF; length: 12; D: .; V: TRBV7-8
CDR3: ASSLSGSGADTQY; length: 13; D: .; V: TRBV5-4
CDR3: ASSVGGGAYNEQF; length: 13; D: TRBD2; V: TRBV9
CDR3: AISEGTGAREQY; length: 12; D: TRBD1; V: TRBV10-3
CDR3: AKSAGGSNQPQH; length: 12; D: .; V: TRBV2
CDR3: ASSLLGTEAF; length: 10; D: .; V: TRBV13
CDR3: ASSCRRGQGNGYT; length: 13; D: TRBD1; V: TRBV6-5
CDR3: AISEPAASYNEQF; length: 13; D: .; V: TRBV10-3
CDR3: ASSTTYNSPLH; length: 11; D: .; V: TRBV5-1
CDR3: ASRQGGQGTEAF; length: 12; D: .; V: TRBV6-5
CDR3: ASSPDGRGNYGYT; length: 13; D: .; V: TRBV5-4
CDR3: ASSWTDRASNEQF; length: 13; D: TRBD1; V: TRBV5-1
CDR3: ASSPRAKTGMNTEAF; length: 15; D: .; V: TRBV18
CDR3: ASSPRRTASTDTQY; length: 14; D: .; V: TRBV5-1
CDR3: ASSISSNRGNIQY; length: 13; D: TRBD1; V: TRBV19
CDR3: ASSTGRTNEKLF; length: 12; D: .; V: TRBV6-5
CDR3: ASSQAQTRDRVWLFGGNTIY; length: 20; D: TRBD1; V: TRBV3-1/TRBV3-2
CDR3: SAFGYRGRSGNTEAF; length: 15; D: TRBD1; V: TRBV29-1